This section outlines one T cell receptor beta chain sequence together with its context. Its antigen remains unknown. V dropped 4 bases and J dropped 3 bases, with 11 bases sitting between them. The CDR3 is made up of 14 amino acids. In germline, CDR1 is SGHKS, CDR2 YYEKEE (reference sequence). Using immunoSEQ multiplex PCR, the repertoire was profiled, and TCRdb retains in-frame clones only, with some absent. This repertoire shows 90,000 to 100,000 clones, 84% found once; its top ten account for 13% to 15%. The entry originates in a study of T cell responses to AZD1222 COVID-19 vaccine. Findings and caveats of the study: Nearly half of unique spike-specific TCRs reportedly avoided B.1.351 and B.1.1.7 mutated regions. The study found vaccine-associated CD4 TCRs spanning spike, dominant at 160-218 and 743-854. Spike-specific TCR breadth and depth rose after two AZD1222 doses. Donors were mostly white British, more females; clonal diversity possibly underestimated.

The source was peripheral blood, collected 28 days after the second AZD1222 dose. The sequence came from an adult who received the AZD1222 COVID-19 vaccine. The V and J genes are TRBV5-5 and TRBJ1-5; TRBD1 might be the D (6 bases). CDR3 amino acids: CASSEGGFNQPQHF. The CDR3 DNA follows: TGTGCCAGCAGCGAAGGGGGATTCAATCAGCCCCAGCATTTT.